These 8 T cell receptor beta chains were sequenced from one sample in a study of shared clonotypes between healthy human individuals. The data were produced by immunoSEQ multiplex PCR, yet TCRdb's version contains in-frame clones alone and is incomplete. The table records around 240,000 clones, about 69% of them present only once. Source material: memory CD4+ T cells sorted from blood. Subset in this sample: CD45RA-negative fraction. These receptors all come from a man aged 25-45 years in good health.

The genes are TRBV7-2 and TRBJ2-3, with TRBD2 matching 7 bases. Per germline, CDR1 SGHTA and CDR2 FQGNSA. V shed 2 bases, J shed 4 bases, and the junction held 9 bases outside the gene matches. This CDR3 is built from 16 residues. As DNA, the CDR3 is TGTGCCAGCAGCTTATGGGAGGGGTTTTCAGCAGATACGCAGTATTTT. This codes for CASSLWEGFSADTQYF.

In this sample, this clone turned up a few times. In DNA form, the CDR3 reads TGTGCCAGCAGCGCTGGGACTAGCGCAGATAATGAGCAGTTCTTC. Protein sequence: CASSAGTSADNEQFF. The chain combines TRBV7-9 with TRBJ2-1, with TRBD2 matching 10 bases. After removal of 5 bases from V and 7 bases from J, the junction contained 8 bases not matched to a gene. The CDR3 covers 15 residues. Germline V gene lookup returns CDR1 SEHNR and CDR2 FQNEAQ (reference sequence).

This clone was counted only a few times. The CDR3 bases are TGTGCCAGCAGACCGCAGGGGGCGGGGGAGCTGTTTTTT. It translates to CASRPQGAGELFF. The chain couples TRBV6-1 to TRBJ2-2, with TRBD1 matching over 8 bases. Germline assignment: CDR1 MNHNS and CDR2 SASEGT. V shed 6 bases and J 8 bases; nucleotides not matched to a gene: 5. The CDR3 covers 13 residues.

The table lists this clone with many counts. The V gene is TRBV9, the J gene TRBJ2-2; D perhaps matches TRBD2 (5 bases). CDR1 SGDLS and CDR2 YYNGEE come from the germline V gene. The CDR3 covers 16 residues. V was clipped by 1 base and J by 2 bases, with 12 bases between them. CDR3 region: CASSVFIAINTGELFF. In DNA form, the CDR3 reads TGTGCCAGCAGCGTATTCATAGCGATTAACACCGGGGAGCTGTTTTTT.

This clone turned up a few times. V and J are TRBV19 and TRBJ1-2, with 9 bases lining up with TRBD1. The J segment lost 4 bases and the V segment lost 5 bases, leaving 5 bases of the junction unmatched. CDR3 length equals 14 residues. The germline V gene has CDR1 LNHDA and CDR2 SQIVND (reference sequence). CDR3 sequence reads: CASSSRGQGYGYTF. CDR3 coding DNA: TGTGCCAGTAGTTCGCGGGGACAGGGCTATGGCTACACCTTC. The full variable domain, rest sourced from reference TRBV19 and TRBJ1-2, is DGGITQSPKYLFRKEGQNVTLSCEQNLNHDAMYWYRQDPGQGLRLIYYSQIVNDFQKGDIAEGYSVSREKKESFPLTVTSAQKNPTAFYLCASSSRGQGYGYTFGSGTRLTVV.

The CDR3 DNA reads as TGTGCCAGCAGCTCGAAGCTAGGACTAGCGGGAGAGATAGAGACCCAGTACTTC. Amino acids: CASSSKLGLAGEIETQYF. V is TRBV7-9 and J is TRBJ2-5, with TRBD2 identical over 13 bases. Trimming at V came to 4 bases and at J to 4 bases, leaving 12 bases not matched to a gene. The CDR3 is made up of 18 amino acids. The V gene's germline CDR1 is SEHNR and CDR2 FQNEAQ (reference sequence).

V is TRBV7-6 and J is TRBJ2-7, with a weak D call TRBD2 (5 bases). Germline V gene data show CDR1 as SGHVS and CDR2 as FNYEAQ. The CDR3 loop spans 13 amino acids. Between the trimmed V and J ends, which lost 2 bases and 6 bases, there was a span of 11 bases. CDR3 bases: TGTGCCAGCAGCTTATCGGAGGTATCCGAGCAGTACTTC. The encoded protein is CASSLSEVSEQYF.

V gene TRBV5-1 combines with J gene TRBJ2-7; D remains ambiguous. Germline V gene sequence: CDR1 SGHRS, CDR2 YFSETQ. Trimming pared 4 bases from V and 1 base from J, leaving 6 bases between. This CDR3 spans 12 amino acids. As DNA, the CDR3 is TGCGCCAGCAGCCAGGAATCCTACGAGCAGTACTTC. This gives the protein CASSQESYEQYF.